This T cell receptor beta chain was recorded in a study of T cells after yellow fever vaccination. Whole-study results and caveats: FACS-sorted repertoires could harbor abundant contaminating bulk-population clonotypes. A large majority of primary-vaccination clones showed up again after the booster (roughly 96% CD4, around 88% CD8). Compared with primary, the secondary response was weaker and peaked at day 5, not 15.

TCRdb ran MiXCR on the 5' RACE reads and lists one entry per CDR3 protein. Of approximately 510,000 distinct CDR3 sequences detected, less than 25% appear once; the ten largest clones hold about 16%. CDR1 is LGHNA and CDR2 is YNFKEQ in the germline V gene. With 1 base clipped from V and 2 bases from J, the junction kept 7 bases outside the gene matches. This CDR3 spans 18 amino acids. In this sample, this clonotype turned up a few times. Antigen unknown. The gene calls are TRBV4-2 and TRBJ2-1, with TRBD2 identical over 11 bases. The sequencing used PBMCs, collected around 3 weeks after the first yellow fever vaccination. The source of this sequence is a man younger than 35 who received the YFV17D yellow fever vaccine. This CDR3 is CASSQAISGGAPYNEQFF. The CDR3, as DNA: TGTGCCAGCAGCCAAGCTATTAGCGGGGGGGCGCCCTACAATGAGCAGTTCTTC.